These 29 T cell receptor beta chains were all obtained from the same sample, sequenced in a study of blood T cell repertoires in COVID-19. Using immunoSEQ multiplex PCR, the repertoire was profiled, and TCRdb retains in-frame clones only, with some absent. Of roughly 230,000 clones listed, 65% to 90% were seen once; the top ten hold approximately 7%. The specimen was peripheral blood. These receptors originate from a woman aged 45 to 65 with acute or convalescent COVID-19.

In its sample, this clone was seen once. The genes are TRBV2 and TRBJ1-2; 8 bases fit TRBD1. J gave up 4 bases and V 5 bases, and 3 bases lay outside the gene matches. This CDR3 is 13 amino acids long. The germline V gene encodes CDR1 SNHLY and CDR2 FYNNEI. This chain's CDR3 is CASSLDRAYGYTF. The CDR3 DNA follows: TGTGCCAGCAGTCTGGACAGGGCCTATGGCTACACCTTC.

J is TRBJ1-3 and V is TRBV19; D might be TRBD1 (6 bases). Germline-derived CDR1 and CDR2 are LNHDA and SQIVND (reference sequence). The CDR3 spans 17 residues. The germline V and J ends were trimmed by 5 bases and 2 bases, with 19 bases remaining between them. CDR3 nucleotide sequence: TGTGCCAGTAGTCTGTTGGACCGAACAGGGACTGGAAACACCATATATTTT. Protein product: CASSLLDRTGTGNTIYF. Drawing the rest from reference TRBV19 and TRBJ1-3, the complete variable domain is DGGITQSPKYLFRKEGQNVTLSCEQNLNHDAMYWYRQDPGQGLRLIYYSQIVNDFQKGDIAEGYSVSREKKESFPLTVTSAQKNPTAFYLCASSLLDRTGTGNTIYFGEGSWLTVV.

The J gene is TRBJ1-1, the V gene TRBV7-3; no definite D call. This CDR3 is built from 14 residues. Germline loops: CDR1 SGHTA, CDR2 FQGTGA. With 5 bases removed from V and 1 base from J, the gap between germline ends came to 11 bases. CDR3 DNA: TGTGCCAGCAGCCCTTCCGCAGGGAACACTGAAGCTTTCTTT. It is translated as CASSPSAGNTEAFF.

J is TRBJ1-2 and V is TRBV6-6; 8 bases map to TRBD1. The CDR3 extends over 14 amino acids. The V gene end was trimmed by 2 bases and the J gene end by 7 bases; junction bases not matched to a gene: 6. CDR1 and CDR2 (germline): MNHNY, SVGAGI (reference sequence). The CDR3 sequence: CASSYPEDRVGYTF. DNA of the CDR3: TGTGCCAGCAGTTACCCCGAGGACAGGGTTGGCTACACCTTC.

The J gene is TRBJ2-2, the V gene TRBV19; weak D call: TRBD1 (6 bases). Germline V gene data show CDR1 as LNHDA and CDR2 as SQIVND (reference sequence). V was shortened by 6 bases and J by 5 bases, with 16 bases between the two germline ends. This CDR3 has 15 amino acids. The CDR3 is CASRDFGTRTGELFF. CDR3 DNA sequence: TGTGCCAGTAGGGATTTCGGGACACGTACCGGGGAGCTGTTTTTT.

The chain's CDR3 is CASSLLLAGGHQETQYF. Written as DNA, the CDR3 is TGTGCCAGCAGCTTGTTGTTAGCGGGGGGACACCAAGAGACCCAGTACTTC. J is TRBJ2-5 and V is TRBV5-6; TRBD2 matches at 10 bases. This CDR3 region has 17 residues. With V trimmed by 1 base and J by 0 bases, 6 bases remained unmatched. The germline V gene encodes CDR1 SGHDT and CDR2 YYEEEE.

The V gene is TRBV19, the J gene TRBJ1-1, with 7 bases matching TRBD1. The CDR3 is made up of 14 amino acids. Germline V lookup: CDR1 LNHDA, CDR2 SQIVND (reference sequence). The V and J ends lost 8 bases and 0 bases, in that order; junction bases with no gene match: 6. CDR3 nucleotides: TGTGCCAGTGCAAGGGGACAGCTGAACACTGAAGCTTTCTTT. This codes for CASARGQLNTEAFF.

This chain links TRBV19 with TRBJ1-2; no clear D. CDR1 LNHDA and CDR2 SQIVND come from the germline V gene (reference sequence). V dropped 6 bases and J dropped 4 bases, with 18 bases sitting between them. The CDR3 covers 15 residues. For the CDR3, the DNA is TGTGCCAGTAGCCTCCCGGGAGCGGCGATCTATGGCTACACCTTC. It translates to CASSLPGAAIYGYTF.

V usage is TRBV28 and J usage is TRBJ1-2, with 9 bases matching TRBD1. Germline-derived CDR1 and CDR2 are MDHEN and SYDVKM. CDR3 length: 13 residues. Trimming took 8 bases from V and 6 from J; bases not matched to a gene: 7. The CDR3 DNA reads TGTGCCAGCGTCCGGGACAGGGTCAATGGCTACACCTTC. Translation gives CASVRDRVNGYTF.

The chain links TRBV5-1 to TRBJ2-1; 7 positions agree with TRBD2. The CDR3 has 16 residues. CDR1 SGHRS and CDR2 YFSETQ come from the germline V gene. V gave up 4 bases and J gave up 4 bases; unmatched junction bases: 11. DNA of the CDR3: TGCGCCAGCAGCACCGCCCGGGCAGCGGGGTACAATGAGCAGTTCTTC. Translating gives CASSTARAAGYNEQFF.

The rearrangement uses TRBV2 and TRBJ1-5; D possibly corresponds to TRBD1 (6 bases). CDR3 length: 13 amino acids. Germline CDR1 reads SNHLY; CDR2 reads FYNNEI. Trimming removed 4 bases at V and 4 bases at J, with 8 bases between. The DNA for the CDR3 is TGTGCCAGCAGTGTGGACAGTAATCAGCCCCAGCATTTT. It encodes CASSVDSNQPQHF.

This chain connects TRBV11-2 to TRBJ2-5; 8 bases match TRBD2. The CDR3 length is 14 residues. Germline trimming cut 8 bases from V and 2 bases from J; bases unmatched to any gene: 7. The V gene's germline CDR1 is SGHAT and CDR2 FQNNGV. The CDR3, as DNA: TGTGCCAGCCGGGGCGGGGGGCCGCAAGAGACCCAGTACTTC. Its protein is CASRGGGPQETQYF.

The chain has TRBV29-1 and TRBJ2-3, with 7 bases matching TRBD2. The CDR3 length is 15 residues. Germline V gene data show CDR1 as SQVTM and CDR2 as ANQGSEA. V lost 6 bases to trimming and J lost 0 bases; unmatched junction nucleotides: 9. CDR3 bases: TGCAGCGTCCACGAAAGCGGGGCTAGCACAGATACGCAGTATTTT. It codes for CSVHESGASTDTQYF.

The CDR3 here is CASLGDTSTDTQYF. CDR3 nucleotides: TGTGCCAGCCTGGGAGACACTAGCACAGATACGCAGTATTTT. The chain combines TRBV2 with TRBJ2-3, with D tentatively TRBD2 (5 bases). In germline, CDR1 is SNHLY, CDR2 FYNNEI. V was shortened by 8 bases and J by 0 bases, with 12 bases between the two germline ends. The CDR3 has 14 amino acids.

The chain has TRBV18 and TRBJ2-2, with 7 positions matching TRBD1. Germline V gene lookup returns CDR1 KGHSH and CDR2 LQKENI. Trimming cost V 3 bases and J 3 bases; bases outside gene matches: 1. This CDR3 has 14 residues. CDR3 coding DNA: TGTGCCAGCTCACCTGGGACAGACACCGGGGAGCTGTTTTTT. It specifies CASSPGTDTGELFF.

To note about this clone: One end of the junction is discordant with germline, which a read error may explain. The V and J genes are TRBV7-2 and TRBJ2-7, with D possibly matching TRBD2 (5 bases). The CDR3 totals 12 residues. Germline V lookup: CDR1 SGHTA, CDR2 FQGNSA. As DNA, the CDR3 is TGTGCCAGCAGCTTAGGTGGGCGGACTCGGGACTTC. This codes for CASSLGGRTRDF.

The chain recombines TRBV11-2 with TRBJ2-5; TRBD1 is a possible D gene (6 bases). V dropped 5 bases and J dropped 1 base, with 11 bases sitting between them. Germline CDR1 and CDR2: SGHAT and FQNNGV. This CDR3 is 14 amino acids long. The DNA for the CDR3 is TGTGCCAGCAGCACAGGACAGCCCCAAGAGACCCAGTACTTC. It specifies CASSTGQPQETQYF.

A single count supports this clone. In DNA, the CDR3 is TGCGCCAGCAGCTTGGAGCTCGGTTCATCACCCCTCCACTTT. Its translation: CASSLELGSSPLHF. The chain couples TRBV5-1 to TRBJ1-6; D not certain. V gave up 0 bases and J gave up 10 bases, with 11 bases separating them. The CDR3 is 14 amino acids. Germline CDR1 and CDR2: SGHRS and YFSETQ.

J is TRBJ2-1 and V is TRBV2, with 13 bases that match TRBD2. Germline values: CDR1 SNHLY, CDR2 FYNNEI. This CDR3 has 16 residues. Trimming removed 5 bases from V and 5 bases from J; junction bases left unmatched: 6. The CDR3 bases are TGTGCCAGCAGTTCCAGACTAGCGGGGGGTCACAATGAGCAGTTCTTC. This translates into CASSSRLAGGHNEQFF.

The genes are TRBV28 and TRBJ1-2; D unresolved. Trimming stripped 6 bases from V and 7 bases from J, with 9 bases between. The germline V gene has CDR1 MDHEN and CDR2 SYDVKM. The CDR3 sequence is 11 residues long. The CDR3 DNA sequence: TGTGCCAGCAGCCGACGGGGTGGCTACACCTTC. As protein: CASSRRGGYTF.

The rearrangement joins TRBV20-1 to TRBJ2-3; TRBD2 is a possible D gene (6 bases). From germline, CDR1 is DFQATT and CDR2 SNEGSKA (reference sequence). Trimming cost V 3 bases and J 1 base, with 14 bases left between them. CDR3 length equals 15 residues. CDR3: CSASVGGGRTDTQYF. DNA for the CDR3: TGCAGTGCTAGTGTGGGAGGCGGCCGCACAGATACGCAGTATTTT.

The chain couples TRBV7-2 to TRBJ1-3; D might be TRBD1 (5 bases). This CDR3 contains 18 residues. Trimming shortened V by 5 bases and J by 0 bases, and 20 bases separated the two germline ends. The germline V gene encodes CDR1 SGHTA and CDR2 FQGNSA. The CDR3 nucleotides read TGTGCCAGCAGCAGCGGGGGGGTATCGGGCTACTCTGGAAACACCATATATTTT. Translation: CASSSGGVSGYSGNTIYF.

The V and J genes are TRBV7-9 and TRBJ2-1; tentatively, D is TRBD2 (6 bases). There are 14 residues in the CDR3. Germline CDR1 is SEHNR and CDR2 is FQNEAQ (reference sequence). V was shortened by 4 bases and J by 6 bases, with 13 bases between the two germline ends. DNA for the CDR3: TGTGCCAGCAGCTCGGAGGGGATCCCCAATGAGCAGTTCTTC. The encoded protein is CASSSEGIPNEQFF.

The CDR3 sequence: CALRREVQDSGNTIYF. The CDR3 DNA is TGTGCCTTGAGGAGGGAGGTTCAGGACTCTGGAAACACCATATATTTT. The J gene is TRBJ1-3, the V gene TRBV30, with no clear D. Trimming took off 7 bases at V and 0 bases at J, with 19 bases between the two ends. CDR1 GTSNPN and CDR2 SVGIG come from the germline V gene (reference sequence). This CDR3 has 16 amino acids.

The chain has TRBV18 and TRBJ1-2; D uncertain. The germline gives CDR1 KGHSH, CDR2 LQKENI. The CDR3 has 12 amino acids. Trimming cost V 4 bases and J 7 bases, with 10 bases left between them. CDR3 bases: TGTGCCAGCTCACTGAGGGAAGGTGGCTACACCTTC. Protein: CASSLREGGYTF.

The sample holds one count of this clone. The V call is TRBV6-5, the J call TRBJ2-1, with 7 nucleotides matching TRBD1. Unmatched junction bases numbered 10, after V lost 7 bases and J lost 10 bases. This CDR3 contains 13 residues. Germline CDR1 reads MNHEY; CDR2 reads SVGAGI. In DNA, the CDR3 is TGTGCCAGCACGATGAGGGGGCGTAAAGAGCAGTTCTTC. It is translated as CASTMRGRKEQFF.

The chain joins TRBV10-2 to TRBJ2-7; D may be TRBD1 (6 bases). Trimming removed 11 bases at V and 2 bases at J, with 16 bases between. The CDR3 length is 13 residues. CDR1 and CDR2 (germline): WSHSY, SAAADI. In nucleotides, the CDR3 is TGCGCCTCCGTCGGGCAGGGGACCTACGAGCAGTACTTC. It translates to CASVGQGTYEQYF.

This clone was detected a few times. V gene TRBV19 combines with J gene TRBJ2-1, with TRBD1 matching over 9 bases. This CDR3 contains 15 residues. Trimming took 4 bases from V and 8 from J; bases not matched to a gene: 9. Germline-derived CDR1 and CDR2 are LNHDA and SQIVND (reference sequence). The CDR3 loop reads CASSRGQGVGDEQFF. CDR3 nucleotides: TGTGCCAGTAGTAGGGGACAGGGAGTTGGAGATGAGCAGTTCTTC.

The chain combines TRBV7-3 with TRBJ2-6, with D perhaps TRBD1 (6 bases). Deletions cut 2 bases from V and 6 bases from J, with 11 bases between. The CDR3 contains 15 residues. Germline-derived CDR1 and CDR2 are SGHTA and FQGTGA. The CDR3 bases are TGTGCCAGCAGCTTAGGGCAGGGGATGGCCAACGTCCTGACTTTC. It is translated as CASSLGQGMANVLTF.